The T cell receptor beta chain under discussion was sequenced for a study of T cells in Graves' hyperthyroidism and ophthalmopathy. RNA transcripts yielded amplified TCR beta CDR3 regions. During a first-round RT-PCR of the TCR CDR3, the HTBI primer set was used. TCRdb processed the multiplex PCR reads anew with MiXCR; each CDR3 protein has one entry. The sample shows about 350,000 distinct CDR3 sequences, over 11% of them seen only once. At least ten counts were recorded for this clonotype. Its antigen is not known. The study, taken as a whole, reports: Blood shared most expanded thyroid clonotypes above 0.001.

The source material was blood. The TCR comes from a woman under 40 with Graves' hyperthyroidism.

CDR3 sequence: CASSLVRGPVGYTF. The DNA for the CDR3 is TGTGCCAGCAGCTTAGTCAGGGGCCCTGTAGGCTACACCTTC. The rearrangement joins TRBV7-2 to TRBJ1-2; maybe TRBD1 (6 bases). Germline assignment: CDR1 SGHTA and CDR2 FQGNSA. This CDR3 has 14 residues. The ends were cut back, 1 base at V and 8 bases at J, with 14 bases in the middle.